This T cell receptor beta chain was observed in a study of vaccination and CD4 T cells after COVID-19. Study information: PCR on nasal swabs identified SARS-CoV-2 in convalescent patients, of whom roughly 9 were mild and one severe.

CD4+ T cells that had been cultured provided DNA sequenced with the Oncomine TCR Beta short-read assay. TCRdb re-analysed the PCR reads in MiXCR, keeping a single row per CDR3 protein. The table has roughly 4,000 distinct CDR3 sequences, approximately 15% seen once. CDR3 size: 17 residues. CDR1 is SQVTM, CDR2 ANQGSEA, per germline. V lost 4 bases and J lost 0; bases outside the gene matches: 13. As to treatment: roughly 10-day PBMC culture with coronavirus spike peptide pools or control peptides (ViraFEST assay). Peptide-pool expansion of antigen-specific T cells preceded TCR sequencing in ViraFEST. Half the growth medium was swapped for new IL-2 medium on days 3 and 7. This clonotype turned up a few times. The antigen remains undetermined.

The chain combines TRBV29-1 with TRBJ2-7, with TRBD1 matching over 9 bases. This TCR was recovered from a human donor who had recovered from COVID-19. The sequencing input was CD4+ T cells from blood, cultured in vitro. The CDR3 region is CSVVWDRDPGPSYEQYF. The CDR3 DNA follows: TGCAGCGTTGTATGGGACAGGGACCCCGGACCCTCCTACGAGCAGTACTTC.